The rows below give T cell receptor beta chains drawn from one sample of a study of CD8 T cells in ankylosing spondylitis. MiXCR, run by TCRdb on the 5' RACE reads, gives a single entry per CDR3 protein. The table shows around 540,000 distinct CDR3 sequences, with about 12% occurring only once. Source material: blood, either unsorted or a sorted T cell fraction (not recorded which). The source of these receptors is a male donor with ankylosing spondylitis. CDR3s include the opening cysteine and the closing phenylalanine or tryptophan. The order of the fields is CDR3 protein, J gene, V gene, clone size. Size values are once, few and many counts, or a class for expanded clones, and some rows have none.

CASSLRRQGVNTIYF TRBJ1-3 TRBV12-3/TRBV12-4 -
CASNEGETDTQYF TRBJ2-3 TRBV5-1 -
CASRPARLNTEAFF TRBJ1-1 TRBV12-3/TRBV12-4 -
CSVRPDRAETQYF TRBJ2-5 TRBV29-1 many
CASGGRGEQFF TRBJ2-1 TRBV5-1 many
CASSDRVAYEQYF TRBJ2-7 TRBV2 few
CAAIPGQGYEAFF TRBJ1-1 TRBV10-3 -
CASSWDFTDTQYF TRBJ2-3 TRBV5-1 few
CSAGAGESQPQHF TRBJ1-5 TRBV20-1 -
CASRSRTETEAFF TRBJ1-1 TRBV12-3/TRBV12-4 -
CASIQGAGSSYNEQFF TRBJ2-1 TRBV9 -
CASTGLAGVEQYF TRBJ2-7 TRBV2 few
CAISESGGDQETQYF TRBJ2-5 TRBV10-3 many
CASTHTTDTQYF TRBJ2-3 TRBV25-1 few
CAISGSQEIGELFF TRBJ2-2 TRBV10-3 many
CASRSGPISGNTIYF TRBJ1-3 TRBV6-1 few
CATSSELPSNQPQHF TRBJ1-5 TRBV15 -
CASSLLTSGRFNEQFF TRBJ2-1 TRBV5-8 -
CSAATRNPTDTQYF TRBJ2-3 TRBV20-1 few
CASGGRERLNGELFF TRBJ2-2 TRBV6-1 many
CASSLFIGSRAGNTIYF TRBJ1-3 TRBV7-2 -
CASTRVAAKGRATDTQYF TRBJ2-3 TRBV28 few
CASPPGQGRETQYF TRBJ2-5 TRBV23-1 -
CASSAGTDGPQHF TRBJ1-5 TRBV12-3/TRBV12-4 few
CASSPGRAIPDTIYF TRBJ1-3 TRBV6-1 few
CSAAGTSGRGAQYF TRBJ2-3 TRBV20-1 few
CSATPREGLAQETQYF TRBJ2-5 TRBV20-1 few
CASSSRGRETEAFF TRBJ1-1 TRBV5-1 -
CASSPVYASPLHF TRBJ1-6 TRBV18 few
CSARDILAGFQETQYF TRBJ2-5 TRBV20-1 few